This entry is about one T cell receptor (beta chain). Its antigen is undetermined. V was shortened by 7 bases and J by 2 bases, with 5 bases between the two germline ends. The CDR3 runs 11 residues. Germline loops: CDR1 MNHEY, CDR2 SVGAGI. This entry belongs to a study of T cell responses to AZD1222 COVID-19 vaccine. Here immunoSEQ multiplex PCR was the method, and the copy in TCRdb shows in-frame clones only, minus some. The sample includes roughly 93,000 clones, 80% to 90% seen only once; the top ten take roughly 1.7%. General study findings and limits: Spike was spanned by vaccine-associated CD4 TCRs, which were dominant at 160-218 and 743-854. Just a handful of AZD1222 recipients tested seropositive at baseline. Repertoires were obtained only post-peak T cell response. Targeting of unmutated variant regions was reportedly seen in nearly half of spike-specific TCRs.

The receptor's source is an adult in good health. The sequences come from peripheral blood, collected on day 0 of AZD1222 vaccination. The chain links TRBV6-5 to TRBJ1-2, with D uncertain. CDR3: CASNGNYGYTF. The CDR3 bases are TGTGCCAGCAATGGCAACTATGGCTACACCTTC.